This TCR beta chain was obtained from a study of OX40 agonist ivuxolimab in advanced cancers. The study sampled blood at baseline, cycle 4 day 1, and cycle 7 day 1. General study results and limits: Researchers report that CD8+ T cells had, on average, more expanded clones than CD4+.

Germline CDR1 is MGHRA and CDR2 is YSYEKL. V lost 2 bases and J 7 bases, leaving 9 bases between the germline ends. There are 13 residues in the CDR3. With regard to this clone: Its antigen is currently unknown.

Clones were sequenced by immunoSEQ multiplex PCR, and TCRdb holds only the in-frame ones, with some missing. The sample holds about 19,000 clones, approximately 86% seen once. Source: CD4+ or CD8+ T cells sorted from blood, taken in a trial of the OX40 agonist ivuxolimab. This chain joins TRBV4-1 and TRBJ2-1; D unresolved. This sequence was found in an adult with an advanced solid tumor such as melanoma, head and neck, liver or kidney cancer. The CDR3 DNA reads as TGCGCCAGCAGCCAACTTAGGGATAATGAGCAGTTCTTC. Translating it yields CASSQLRDNEQFF.